One sample yielded the 30 T cell receptor beta chains listed below, sequenced in a study of T cells in Graves' hyperthyroidism and ophthalmopathy. The TCR beta CDR3 regions underwent amplification using RNA transcripts as the source. Primed by the HTBI set, a first-round RT-PCR was run on the TCR CDR3. TCRdb independently ran MiXCR on the multiplex PCR reads; one entry per CDR3 protein. This table holds around 300,000 distinct CDR3 sequences, roughly 14% found once. Input material: blood. The origin of the receptors is a woman in her 30s with Graves' hyperthyroidism.

There are a few counts of this clonotype. The chain links TRBV5-1 to TRBJ1-1; D perhaps matches TRBD1 (6 bases). Germline assignment: CDR1 SGHRS and CDR2 YFSETQ. Trimming took off 7 bases at V and 0 bases at J, with 13 bases between the two ends. This CDR3 has 14 residues. DNA for the CDR3: TGCGCCAGCGGGGAAAGGGGGTTGAACACTGAAGCTTTCTTT. Translation gives CASGERGLNTEAFF.

Many counts were recorded for this clonotype. The gene calls are TRBV11-2 and TRBJ2-7, with a possible D match to TRBD2 (6 bases). CDR1 SGHAT and CDR2 FQNNGV come from the germline V gene. This CDR3 has 14 residues. V dropped 1 base and J dropped 0 bases, with 7 bases sitting between them. The CDR3 loop reads CASSLVEGSYEQYF. The CDR3, as DNA: TGTGCCAGCAGCTTAGTGGAGGGCTCCTACGAGCAGTACTTC.

This clonotype was counted a few times. The V call is TRBV20-1, the J call TRBJ1-1; unclear D gene. Germline values: CDR1 DFQATT, CDR2 SNEGSKA (reference sequence). This CDR3 is built from 14 residues. V was trimmed by 6 bases and J by 2 bases, leaving 16 bases between them. CDR3 protein: CSAWAPFGNTEAFF. The CDR3 DNA sequence: TGCAGTGCCTGGGCGCCTTTTGGAAACACTGAAGCTTTCTTT.

Worth noting for this clonotype: At one of its ends the junction is not consistent with the germline gene, which may arise from a read error. V usage is TRBV7-7 and J usage is TRBJ2-5; TRBD2 is a possible D gene (5 bases). Germline lookup yields CDR1 SSHAT and CDR2 FNYEAQ (reference sequence). The CDR3 spans 15 residues. This CDR3 is CASSLARGSGETQYF. CDR3 sequence (DNA): TGTGCTAGCAGCTTAGCCCGTGGGAGCGGCGAGACCCAGTACTTC.

This clonotype showed up many times. The gene calls are TRBV7-9 and TRBJ2-1; the match to TRBD2 covers 13 bases. The junction had 9 bases not matched to a gene; V was cut back by 4 bases and J by 6 bases. CDR3 size: 17 residues. The germline V gene encodes CDR1 SEHNR and CDR2 FQNEAQ (reference sequence). CDR3 residues: CASSWGTSGIRSNEQFF. DNA for the CDR3: TGTGCCAGCAGCTGGGGGACTAGCGGGATTCGGAGCAATGAGCAGTTCTTC.

At least ten counts were recorded for this clonotype. The rearrangement links TRBV2 to TRBJ2-5; 9 positions agree with TRBD2. The CDR3 totals 15 residues. V dropped 6 bases and J dropped 2; count of bases not matched to a gene: 7. Germline V lookup: CDR1 SNHLY, CDR2 FYNNEI. The CDR3 coding sequence is TGTGCCAGCAGCCTGGGACTAGCCGTACAAGAGACCCAGTACTTC. This codes for CASSLGLAVQETQYF.

This clonotype showed up many times. The chain is built from TRBV6-1 and TRBJ1-2; 8 nucleotides align to TRBD1. J lost 6 bases, V lost 5 bases, and 5 bases had no gene match. The V gene's germline CDR1 is MNHNS and CDR2 SASEGT. This CDR3 has 13 residues. The CDR3 sequence is CASSMVQGDGYTF. As DNA, the CDR3 is TGTGCCAGCAGTATGGTACAGGGGGATGGCTACACCTTC.

The chain carries TRBV9 and TRBJ2-7; 8 bases are shared with TRBD1. V lost 1 base, J lost 4 bases, and 7 bases stayed unmatched. This CDR3 region has 15 residues. The V gene's germline CDR1 is SGDLS and CDR2 YYNGEE. The CDR3 loop reads CASSVTGQDWYEQYF. CDR3 coding DNA: TGTGCCAGCAGCGTAACGGGACAGGATTGGTACGAGCAGTACTTC.

This clonotype was observed a few times. One end of the junction does not line up with germline, which may come from a read error. The chain has TRBV2 and TRBJ1-1; weak D call: TRBD1 (6 bases). Germline-derived CDR1 and CDR2 are SNHLY and FYNNEI. This CDR3 contains 15 residues. The CDR3 sequence: CAGREQTGVGTEAFF. The CDR3 bases are TGTGCCGGCAGGGAGCAGACAGGCGTTGGCACTGAAGCTTTCTTT. The variable domain in full, completed from reference TRBV2 and TRBJ1-1, reads EPEVTQTPSHQVTQMGQEVILRCVPISNHLYFYWYRQILGQKVEFLVSFYNNEISEKSEIFDDQFSVERPDGSNFTLKIRSTKLEDSAMYFCAGREQTGVGTEAFFGQGTRLTVV.

This chain connects TRBV7-3 to TRBJ2-5; possible D gene TRBD1, 6 bases. The CDR3 covers 15 residues. Per the germline V gene, CDR1 is SGHTA and CDR2 is FQGTGA. V shed 0 bases and J shed 4 bases, with 12 bases lying between them. CDR3: CASSLTGADGETQYF. The CDR3 DNA reads as TGTGCCAGCAGCTTAACGGGGGCAGACGGAGAGACCCAGTACTTC.

The chain uses TRBV4-2 and TRBJ2-7; no firm D call. CDR1 is LGHNA, CDR2 YNFKEQ, per germline. Trimming removed 2 bases at V and 5 bases at J, with 10 bases between. The CDR3 sequence is 13 residues long. The chain's CDR3 is CASSQPSSHEQYF. Written as DNA, the CDR3 is TGTGCCAGCAGCCAACCCTCTTCCCACGAGCAGTACTTC.

The sample holds many counts of this clonotype. V and J are TRBV28 and TRBJ2-5; the match to TRBD2 covers 11 bases. CDR3 size: 15 residues. Unmatched junction bases numbered 3, after V lost 2 bases and J lost 4 bases. Germline CDR1 MDHEN, CDR2 SYDVKM. The CDR3 DNA reads as TGTGCCAGCAGTTTAGGTCTAGCGGGGGGAGAGACCCAGTACTTC. Its protein is CASSLGLAGGETQYF. Full variable domain (outside the CDR3, taken from reference TRBV28 and TRBJ2-5): DVKVTQSSRYLVKRTGEKVFLECVQDMDHENMFWYRQDPGLGLRLIYFSYDVKMKEKGDIPEGYSVSREKKERFSLILESASTNQTSMYLCASSLGLAGGETQYFGPGTRLLVL.

At least ten counts were recorded for this clonotype. The V and J genes are TRBV28 and TRBJ1-1; no definite D call. Germline loops: CDR1 MDHEN, CDR2 SYDVKM. V shed 3 bases and J shed 0 bases, with 11 bases lying between them. This CDR3 has 15 amino acids. The CDR3 nucleotides read TGTGCCAGCAGTTTCGGGGTATTAATGAACACTGAAGCTTTCTTT. It yields the protein CASSFGVLMNTEAFF.

The chain employs TRBV2 and TRBJ1-2, with D hard to call. Germline V gives CDR1 SNHLY, CDR2 FYNNEI. This CDR3 comprises 14 residues. V shed 1 base and J shed 4 bases, with 10 bases lying between them. CDR3 DNA: TGTGCCAGCAGTGAAGGTACCAGCTTCTATGGCTACACCTTC. Amino acids: CASSEGTSFYGYTF.

This clonotype has more than one count but fewer than ten. The V and J genes are TRBV28 and TRBJ2-4; 9 bases map to TRBD1. The length of the CDR3 is 16 residues. The germline CDR1 and CDR2 sequences are MDHEN and SYDVKM. V lost 2 bases to trimming and J lost 1 base; unmatched junction nucleotides: 3. CDR3 protein: CASSLTDRGAKNIQYF. In DNA, the CDR3 is TGTGCCAGCAGTTTAACGGACAGGGGTGCCAAAAACATTCAGTACTTC.

This clonotype was observed many times. This chain links TRBV28 with TRBJ2-1; the match to TRBD2 covers 7 bases. Germline V gene lookup returns CDR1 MDHEN and CDR2 SYDVKM. Trimming removed 2 bases from V and 8 bases from J; junction bases left unmatched: 9. CDR3 length equals 15 residues. CDR3 nucleotide sequence: TGTGCCAGCAGTTTACCGGGACTACAAGGGGATGAGCAGTTCTTC. Translation: CASSLPGLQGDEQFF.

At least ten counts were recorded for this clonotype. This chain uses TRBV6-1 with TRBJ2-7; the D gene is possibly TRBD2 (6 bases). Trimming pared 6 bases from V and 2 bases from J, leaving 14 bases between. Germline V lookup: CDR1 MNHNS, CDR2 SASEGT. CDR3 size: 14 residues. CDR3 coding DNA: TGTGCCAGCAGGTCCGGGACTGGAACCTACGAGCAGTACTTC. Protein sequence: CASRSGTGTYEQYF.

This clonotype was picked up many times. The rearrangement links TRBV6-1 to TRBJ2-7; 9 bases agree with TRBD2. Trimming cost V 7 bases and J 7 bases; bases outside gene matches: 11. This CDR3 region has 14 residues. Per germline, CDR1 MNHNS and CDR2 SASEGT. The CDR3 protein is CASNYGGRGEEQYF. The DNA for the CDR3 is TGTGCCAGCAACTATGGCGGGAGGGGCGAAGAGCAGTACTTC.

This clonotype was counted a few times. This sequence joins TRBV20-1 and TRBJ2-7; 10 bases line up with TRBD1. Trimming took 3 bases from V and 7 from J; bases not matched to a gene: 6. CDR1 is DFQATT and CDR2 is SNEGSKA in the germline V gene (reference sequence). The CDR3 has 13 amino acids. Here the CDR3 reads CSARDRGVGEQYF. In DNA, the CDR3 is TGCAGTGCTAGGGACAGGGGGGTCGGGGAGCAGTACTTC.

The V call is TRBV19, the J call TRBJ2-1; D call uncertain. This CDR3 is built from 14 residues. The germline CDR1 and CDR2 sequences are LNHDA and SQIVND (reference sequence). V lost 6 bases to trimming and J lost 3 bases, with 12 bases between them. The DNA of the CDR3 is TGTGCCAGTAGCGCTATCTTAGTCTACAATGAGCAGTTCTTC. Translation gives CASSAILVYNEQFF.

This clonotype was counted many times. The chain joins TRBV7-9 to TRBJ2-1; D remains ambiguous. This CDR3 spans 13 amino acids. CDR1 is SEHNR and CDR2 is FQNEAQ in the germline V gene (reference sequence). Trimming removed 0 bases at V and 10 bases at J, with 10 bases between. CDR3 loop: CASSLAISGEQFF. CDR3 coding DNA: TGTGCCAGCAGCTTAGCTATATCCGGAGAGCAGTTCTTC.

Ten or more counts support this clonotype. The CDR3 region is CASSPRGQPQHF. The CDR3 DNA reads as TGTGCCAGCTCACCACGAGGTCAGCCCCAGCATTTT. The chain carries TRBV18 and TRBJ1-5; no clear D gene. Germline assignment: CDR1 KGHSH and CDR2 LQKENI. The CDR3 runs to 12 residues. Between the trimmed V and J ends, which lost 1 base and 6 bases, there was a span of 4 bases.

There are many counts of this clonotype. The CDR3 sequence: CSASTHTLLAGGNNEQFF. The CDR3 DNA follows: TGCAGTGCCAGCACGCACACTTTACTAGCGGGAGGTAACAATGAGCAGTTCTTC. The chain employs TRBV20-1 and TRBJ2-1; TRBD2 aligns across 12 bases. The CDR3 contains 18 residues. The junction had 17 bases not matched to a gene; V was cut back by 6 bases and J by 5 bases. From germline, CDR1 is DFQATT and CDR2 SNEGSKA (reference sequence).

This clonotype was seen many times. The chain has TRBV6-1 and TRBJ1-5; no clear D gene. V lost 0 bases and J 5 bases, leaving 11 bases between the germline ends. This CDR3 comprises 15 residues. The germline gives CDR1 MNHNS, CDR2 SASEGT. CDR3 DNA sequence: TGTGCCAGCAGTGAAGCGCCATTAACAGATCAGCCCCAGCATTTT. This gives the protein CASSEAPLTDQPQHF.

The V call is TRBV6-2 or TRBV6-3, the J call TRBJ1-5; possible D gene TRBD1, 5 bases. Germline V CDR1 and CDR2: MNHEY, SVGEGT. Trimming pared 8 bases from V and 6 bases from J, leaving 11 bases between. The CDR3 is made up of 12 amino acids. The CDR3 DNA follows: TGTGCCAGCCGGGACGGTCTTCAGCCCCAGCATTTT. It yields the protein CASRDGLQPQHF.

This clonotype was observed many times. The chain combines TRBV6-4 with TRBJ2-2; D perhaps matches TRBD2 (5 bases). Germline CDR1 reads MRHNA; CDR2 reads SNTAGT. The CDR3 is made up of 15 amino acids. The V gene lost 0 bases and the J gene lost 5 bases, with 10 bases spanning the gap. Written as DNA, the CDR3 is TGTGCCAGCAGTGACTCCCATGGAGGAACCGGGGAGCTGTTTTTT. The encoded protein is CASSDSHGGTGELFF.

This clonotype was counted at least ten times. The V and J genes are TRBV2 and TRBJ2-3; 8 bases match TRBD2. This CDR3 spans 12 amino acids. In germline, CDR1 is SNHLY, CDR2 FYNNEI. The V segment lost 7 bases and the J segment 11 bases; nucleotides outside the gene matches: 8. CDR3 nucleotide sequence: TGTGCCAGCAATTTGGGACTAGAAGGGCAGTATTTT. Translation: CASNLGLEGQYF.

The genes are TRBV20-1 and TRBJ2-2, with D possibly being TRBD2 (6 bases). V was cut by 2 bases and J by 5 bases, with 15 bases left in between. Germline V gives CDR1 DFQATT, CDR2 SNEGSKA (reference sequence). There are 15 residues in the CDR3. The DNA of the CDR3 is TGCAGTGCTAGATGGCAGCTAGCGAGTACCGGGGAGCTGTTTTTT. Translated, it gives CSARWQLASTGELFF.

The table lists this clonotype with many counts. This chain connects TRBV27 to TRBJ2-5, with D possibly matching TRBD2 (5 bases). The germline V and J ends were trimmed by 10 bases and 4 bases, with 16 bases remaining between them. The germline gives CDR1 MNHEY, CDR2 SMNVEV (reference sequence). This CDR3 comprises 13 residues. CDR3 protein: CATRELTGETQYF. CDR3 bases: TGTGCCACTAGGGAGCTCACGGGAGAGACCCAGTACTTC.

The CDR3: CASSPNRVGKNTQYF. The DNA of the CDR3 is TGTGCCAGCAGCCCTAACAGGGTAGGGAAGAATACGCAGTATTTT. V is TRBV7-8 and J is TRBJ2-3, with a possible D match to TRBD1 (6 bases). Germline assignment: CDR1 SGHVS and CDR2 FQNEAQ. CDR3 length equals 15 residues. V was cut by 5 bases and J by 7 bases, with 19 bases left in between.